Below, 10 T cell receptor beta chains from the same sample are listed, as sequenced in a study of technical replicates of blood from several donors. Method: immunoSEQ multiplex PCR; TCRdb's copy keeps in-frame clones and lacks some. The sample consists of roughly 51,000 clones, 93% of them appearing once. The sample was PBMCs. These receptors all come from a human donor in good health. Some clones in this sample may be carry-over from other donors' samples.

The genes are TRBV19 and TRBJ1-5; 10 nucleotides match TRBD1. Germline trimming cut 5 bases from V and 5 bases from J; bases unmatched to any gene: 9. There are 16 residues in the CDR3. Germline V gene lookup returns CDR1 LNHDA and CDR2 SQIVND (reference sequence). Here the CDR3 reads CASSPERQGADQPQHF. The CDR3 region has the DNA TGTGCCAGTAGTCCGGAAAGACAGGGGGCAGATCAGCCCCAGCATTTT.

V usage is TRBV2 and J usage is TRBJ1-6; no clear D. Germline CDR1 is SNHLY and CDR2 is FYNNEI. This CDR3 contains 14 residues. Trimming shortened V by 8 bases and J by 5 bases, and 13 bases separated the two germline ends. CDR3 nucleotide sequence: TGTGCCAGCGGTTACAGTAATAATAATTCACCCCTCCACTTT. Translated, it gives CASGYSNNNSPLHF.

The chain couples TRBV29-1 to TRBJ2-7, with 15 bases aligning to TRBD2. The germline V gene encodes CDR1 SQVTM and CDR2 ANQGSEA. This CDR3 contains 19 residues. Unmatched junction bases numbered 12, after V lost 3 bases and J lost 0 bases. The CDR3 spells CSVDLPGLAGGPDSYEQYF. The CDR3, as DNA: TGCAGCGTTGATCTCCCGGGACTAGCGGGAGGTCCTGACTCCTACGAGCAGTACTTC.

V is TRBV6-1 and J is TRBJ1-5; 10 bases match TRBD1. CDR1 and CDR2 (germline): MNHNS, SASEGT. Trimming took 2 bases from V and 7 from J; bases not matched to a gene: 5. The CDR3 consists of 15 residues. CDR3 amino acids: CASSEYLTGGQPQHF. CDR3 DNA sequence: TGTGCCAGCAGTGAATATTTGACAGGGGGCCAGCCCCAGCATTTT.

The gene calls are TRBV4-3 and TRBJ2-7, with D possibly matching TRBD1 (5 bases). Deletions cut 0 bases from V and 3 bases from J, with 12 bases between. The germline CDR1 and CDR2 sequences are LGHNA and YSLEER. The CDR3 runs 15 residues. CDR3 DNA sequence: TGCGCCAGCAGCCAAGATACGGACATAAACTACGAGCAGTACTTC. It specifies CASSQDTDINYEQYF.

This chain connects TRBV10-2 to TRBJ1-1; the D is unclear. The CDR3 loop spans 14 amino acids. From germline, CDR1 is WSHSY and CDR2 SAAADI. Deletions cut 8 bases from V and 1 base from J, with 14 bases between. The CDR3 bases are TGCGCCAGCCGATTCTCACTTAGGAACACTGAAGCTTTCTTT. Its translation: CASRFSLRNTEAFF.

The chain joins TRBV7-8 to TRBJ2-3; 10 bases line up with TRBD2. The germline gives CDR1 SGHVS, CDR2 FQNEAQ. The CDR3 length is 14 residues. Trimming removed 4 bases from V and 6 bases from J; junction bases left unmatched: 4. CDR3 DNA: TGTGCCAGCAGCTATGCTAGCGGGGGTGATACGCAGTATTTT. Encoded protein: CASSYASGGDTQYF.

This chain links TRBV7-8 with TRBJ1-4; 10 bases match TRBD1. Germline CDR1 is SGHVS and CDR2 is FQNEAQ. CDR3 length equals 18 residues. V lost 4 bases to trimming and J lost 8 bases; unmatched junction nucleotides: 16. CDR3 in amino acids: CASSSAATPGQGKEKLFF. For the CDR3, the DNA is TGTGCCAGCAGCTCAGCCGCTACTCCGGGACAGGGGAAGGAAAAACTGTTTTTT. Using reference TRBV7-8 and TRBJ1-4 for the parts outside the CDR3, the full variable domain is GAGVSQSPRYKVAKRGQDVALRCDPISGHVSLFWYQQALGQGPEFLTYFQNEAQLDKSGLPSDRFFAERPEGSVSTLKIQRTQQEDSAVYLCASSSAATPGQGKEKLFFGSGTQLSVL.

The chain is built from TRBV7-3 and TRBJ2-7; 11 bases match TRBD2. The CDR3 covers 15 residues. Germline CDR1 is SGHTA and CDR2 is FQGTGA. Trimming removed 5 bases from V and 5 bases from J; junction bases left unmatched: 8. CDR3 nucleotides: TGTGCCAGCAGCGATACTAGCGGGAGCTTCCACGAGCAGTACTTC. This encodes CASSDTSGSFHEQYF.

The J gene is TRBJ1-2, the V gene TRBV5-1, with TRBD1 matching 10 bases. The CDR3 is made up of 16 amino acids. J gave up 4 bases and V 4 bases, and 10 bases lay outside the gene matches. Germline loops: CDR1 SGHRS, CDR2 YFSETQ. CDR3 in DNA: TGCGCCAGCAGCCTTGGACCGGACAGGGGGATCTATGGCTACACCTTC. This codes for CASSLGPDRGIYGYTF.